The sequence of this TCR beta chain was determined in a study of PD-L1 blockade in urothelial cancer. Overall study context: Starting in 2014, patients were given atezolizumab (1,200 mg intravenously every 3 weeks). Of around 31 patients, around 25 were males with bladder-origin urothelial cancer. Analyzed time points were 3 weeks (second dose) and 6 weeks after therapy began.

Trimming took off 5 bases at V and 0 bases at J, with 8 bases between the two ends. The CDR3 has 15 residues. Germline V gene sequence: CDR1 KGHSH, CDR2 LQKENI. Assay used: immunoSEQ multiplex PCR; TCRdb lists only in-frame clones, some missing. The sample shows about 110,000 clones, approximately 86% of them seen only once. The clonotype was recovered from a man aged 45 to 65 with urothelial cancer. The J gene is TRBJ1-6, the V gene TRBV18, with no clear D. The sequencing used PBMCs, collected around atezolizumab (anti-PD-L1) treatment. This chain's CDR3 is CASSVQSSYNSPLHF. For the CDR3, the DNA is TGTGCCAGCTCAGTACAGAGCTCCTATAATTCACCCCTCCACTTT.